A selection of T cell receptor beta chains follows, all from one sample in a study of spatial heterogeneity in lung cancer. TCRdb recomputed calls from the 5' RACE reads with MiXCR, one row per CDR3 protein. The sample carries under 40,000 distinct CDR3 sequences, 5% to 6.5% recorded once. The specimen was PBMCs, collected at surgery. These TCRs come from a female donor with early-stage non-small cell lung cancer. Each CDR3 is given with its conserved first and last residue. D genes are given only for firm matches. Rows may omit the clone size; those that give it use once, few, many or a size class.

TRBJ2-3	.	TRBV7-3	.	CASSLDSGDTQYF	TGTGCCAGCAGCTTAGACAGCGGAGATACGCAGTATTTT
TRBJ2-2	many	TRBV12-3/TRBV12-4	TRBD2	CASRPGTSAKRGLFF	TGTGCCAGCAGGCCCGGGACTAGCGCAAAAAGAGGGCTGTTTTTT
TRBJ2-5	few	TRBV30	TRBD2	CAWLLAGPQETQYF	TGTGCCTGGCTTTTAGCGGGTCCCCAAGAGACCCAGTACTTC
TRBJ1-1	few	TRBV5-1	.	CASSHEGGPMAFF	TGCGCCAGCAGCCACGAGGGAGGCCCCATGGCTTTCTTT
TRBJ1-2	many	TRBV5-1	.	CASSLVLGADYGYTF	TGCGCCAGCAGCTTGGTCTTGGGGGCGGACTATGGCTACACCTTC
TRBJ2-2	many	TRBV28	TRBD1	CASGLTGYPGELFF	TGTGCCAGCGGGTTGACAGGGTACCCCGGGGAGCTGTTTTTT
TRBJ1-2	few	TRBV12-3/TRBV12-4	.	CASSLLRGGGYTF	TGTGCCAGCAGTTTATTGCGGGGCGGTGGCTACACCTTC
TRBJ1-1	medium-sized	TRBV5-1	.	CASSLRTGSNTEAFF	TGCGCCAGCAGCTTGAGAACAGGGTCGAACACTGAAGCTTTCTTT
TRBJ2-7	many	TRBV3-1	.	CASSHLGTYEQYF	TGTGCCAGCAGCCACCTAGGGACGTACGAGCAGTACTTC
TRBJ2-1	.	TRBV5-6	.	CASSQRTAPSLFNEQFF	TGTGCCAGCAGCCAGCGGACAGCCCCTAGCCTTTTCAATGAGCAGTTCTTC
TRBJ2-4	.	TRBV11-2	.	CASSSRIAKNIQYF	TGTGCCAGCAGCTCACGAATAGCCAAAAACATTCAGTACTTC
TRBJ2-3	few	TRBV20-1	TRBD2	CSARTSGGANMFADTQYF	TGCAGTGCTAGGACTAGCGGGGGGGCCAATATGTTCGCAGATACGCAGTATTTT
TRBJ2-3	.	TRBV11-2	TRBD2	CASSLQSGGATDTQYF	TGTGCCAGCAGCTTGCAAAGCGGGGGCGCCACAGATACGCAGTATTTT
TRBJ2-5	many	TRBV5-1	.	CASSSHPAVETQYF	TGCGCCAGCAGCTCCCATCCAGCCGTAGAGACCCAGTACTTC
TRBJ2-5	many	TRBV9	TRBD2	CASSAGLATETQYF	TGTGCCAGCAGCGCCGGACTAGCAACGGAGACCCAGTACTTC
TRBJ1-6	few	TRBV21-1	.	CASSKGESSYNSPLHF	TGTGCCAGCAGCAAAGGGGAGAGCTCCTATAATTCACCCCTCCACTTT
TRBJ1-6	few	TRBV6-2/TRBV6-3	.	CASSTRTAISPLHF	TGTGCCAGCAGCACCAGGACCGCTATCTCACCCCTCCACTTT